The 31 T cell receptor beta chains below were found in one sample sequenced in a study of T cells in Graves' hyperthyroidism and ophthalmopathy. What was amplified from RNA transcripts were TCR beta CDR3 regions. In the first-round RT-PCR of the TCR CDR3, the HTBI primer set was used. One entry per CDR3 protein, called by TCRdb with MiXCR from the multiplex PCR reads. The data show almost 600,000 distinct CDR3 sequences, with more than 45% seen just once and approximately 8.4% held by the top ten. Sequencing was performed on peripheral blood or thyroid tissue (not recorded which). Receptors originate from a woman between 18 and 29 years old with Graves' hyperthyroidism.

This clonotype came up many times. The rearrangement uses TRBV20-1 and TRBJ2-7; no clear D. From germline, CDR1 is DFQATT and CDR2 SNEGSKA (reference sequence). There are 13 residues in the CDR3. Deletions cut 2 bases from V and 0 bases from J, with 8 bases between. The CDR3 sequence is CSARRITSYEQYF. CDR3 DNA: TGCAGTGCTAGACGGATAACCTCCTACGAGCAGTACTTC.

Many counts were recorded for this clonotype. The rearrangement uses TRBV7-2 and TRBJ2-7; 7 positions match TRBD2. The germline V gene has CDR1 SGHTA and CDR2 FQGNSA. The CDR3 sequence is 15 residues long. The V gene end was trimmed by 5 bases and the J gene end by 5 bases; junction bases not matched to a gene: 12. Here the CDR3 DNA reads TGTGCCAGCAGCGGAGTCGGGCGGGAGCCCCACGAGCAGTACTTC. Residues: CASSGVGREPHEQYF.

This clonotype was seen many times. V usage is TRBV7-9 and J usage is TRBJ1-4; no clear D gene. The CDR3 has 16 amino acids. Trimming shortened V by 1 base and J by 4 bases, and 13 bases separated the two germline ends. CDR1 and CDR2 from the germline V gene are SEHNR and FQNEAQ (reference sequence). In nucleotides, the CDR3 is TGTGCCAGCAGCTTAGGCCTGACACATATTAATGAAAAACTGTTTTTT. The encoded protein is CASSLGLTHINEKLFF.

This clonotype came up many times. This chain joins TRBV6-5 and TRBJ1-1, with D hard to call. This CDR3 is built from 18 residues. Per the germline V gene, CDR1 is MNHEY and CDR2 is SVGAGI. V lost 0 bases to trimming and J lost 3 bases, with 20 bases between them. The CDR3 region has the DNA TGTGCCAGCAGTTACTCCACTATTATCAAGACTTCGTACACTGAAGCTTTCTTT. It is translated as CASSYSTIIKTSYTEAFF.

This rearrangement joins TRBV12-3 or TRBV12-4 to TRBJ2-7, with 8 bases lining up with TRBD2. The trim removed 7 bases at V and 3 bases at J, leaving 5 bases unmatched. The CDR3 is 13 amino acids. The DNA for the CDR3 is TGTGCCAGCACCCAGCGGGAGAGCTACGAGCAGTACTTC. This sequence encodes CASTQRESYEQYF.

The V gene is TRBV20-1, the J gene TRBJ1-2; 11 bases map to TRBD1. V lost 5 bases and J lost 4; bases outside the gene matches: 3. Germline assignment: CDR1 DFQATT and CDR2 SNEGSKA (reference sequence). The CDR3 is 13 amino acids. The CDR3 protein is CSASGTGGYGYTF. In nucleotides, the CDR3 is TGCAGTGCTTCCGGGACAGGGGGCTATGGCTACACCTTC.

The V call is TRBV4-3, the J call TRBJ2-7; maybe TRBD2 (5 bases). Germline CDR1 reads LGHNA; CDR2 reads YSLEER. CDR3 length: 14 residues. V lost 0 bases and J lost 7, with 13 bases in between. CDR3: CASSQEDSTREQYF. The CDR3 bases are TGCGCCAGCAGCCAAGAGGACTCGACTCGGGAGCAGTACTTC.

Comment on this clonotype: The conserved phenylalanine or tryptophan normally closing the CDR3 is absent here, so this likely arose from a read error. The DNA is omitted, as the CDR3 cannot be located on it reliably, and the CDR3 follows TCRdb's listing. The V and J genes are TRBV19 and TRBJ1-4; TRBD1 is the table's D call and was not checked against the DNA. Counting both end residues, the CDR3 totals 9 amino acids. The germline gives CDR1 LNHDA, CDR2 SQIVND (reference sequence). The CDR3 sequence is CASSPQTGI.

V and J are TRBV20-1 and TRBJ2-6; 7 nucleotides match TRBD1. The CDR3 contains 16 residues. Germline loops: CDR1 DFQATT, CDR2 SNEGSKA (reference sequence). Losses at the gene ends were 3 bases for V and 0 bases for J; bases not matched to a gene: 5. CDR3 DNA sequence: TGCAGTGCTAGTCGGGACAGTCGCTCTGGGGCCAACGTCCTGACTTTC. It encodes CSASRDSRSGANVLTF.

J is TRBJ1-2 and V is TRBV7-8; possibly TRBD1 for D (5 bases). Germline loops: CDR1 SGHVS, CDR2 FQNEAQ. V was cut by 0 bases and J by 8 bases, with 13 bases left in between. This CDR3 contains 14 residues. The DNA of the CDR3 is TGTGCCAGCAGCTTAGCCTCGGGGCCGGGCGGCTACACCTTC. Encoded protein: CASSLASGPGGYTF.

This clonotype was detected ten times or more. The V gene is TRBV10-3, the J gene TRBJ2-7; 14 bases fit TRBD2. V shed 2 bases and J 4 bases; nucleotides not matched to a gene: 4. The CDR3 spans 16 residues. CDR1 is ENHRY and CDR2 is SYGVKD in the germline V gene. The CDR3, as DNA: TGTGCCATCAGTGAGACGGGGACTAGCGGGAGTTACGAGCAGTACTTC. It specifies CAISETGTSGSYEQYF.

This clonotype was counted a few times. The rearrangement uses TRBV2 and TRBJ2-1; 7 bases align to TRBD2. CDR1 is SNHLY and CDR2 is FYNNEI in the germline V gene. The CDR3 totals 14 residues. The V and J ends lost 4 bases and 8 bases, in that order; junction bases with no gene match: 8. In DNA, the CDR3 is TGTGCCAGCAGTGCGAGGACTAGTGCCGATGAGCAGTTCTTC. Its translation: CASSARTSADEQFF.

The chain employs TRBV7-8 and TRBJ1-3; maybe TRBD1 (5 bases). V dropped 4 bases and J dropped 4 bases, with 23 bases sitting between them. The CDR3 spans 18 residues. From germline, CDR1 is SGHVS and CDR2 FQNEAQ. The CDR3, as DNA: TGTGCCAGCAGCTCCAGATGGGTGGGGGGATCTTCCGGAAACACCATATATTTT. It codes for CASSSRWVGGSSGNTIYF.

In its sample, this clonotype was seen a few times. The V and J genes are TRBV27 and TRBJ1-5, with D unclear. V lost 4 bases and J 12 bases, leaving 10 bases between the germline ends. The CDR3 is 11 residues long. Germline lookup yields CDR1 MNHEY and CDR2 SMNVEV (reference sequence). CDR3 loop: CASSYKGYQHF. In DNA, the CDR3 is TGTGCCAGCAGTTATAAGGGATACCAGCATTTT.

The rearrangement joins TRBV12-3 or TRBV12-4 to TRBJ2-5; 7 nucleotides agree with TRBD1. The junction had 10 bases not matched to a gene; V was cut back by 6 bases and J by 0 bases. CDR3 length: 16 residues. The CDR3 protein is CASSRTGAGNQETQYF. The CDR3 DNA follows: TGTGCCAGCAGCAGGACAGGTGCTGGAAACCAAGAGACCCAGTACTTC.

The table lists this clonotype with many counts. The V gene is TRBV2, the J gene TRBJ1-6; possibly TRBD1 for D (5 bases). The CDR3 sequence is 14 residues long. CDR1 SNHLY and CDR2 FYNNEI come from the germline V gene. The V end lost 7 bases, the J end lost 7 bases, and 14 bases lay between the germline ends. This CDR3 reads CASITDSVNSPLHF. CDR3 bases: TGTGCCAGCATAACAGACAGTGTGAATTCACCCCTCCACTTT.

Here the CDR3 DNA reads TGTGCCAGCAAAGGGGGACAGGGCCACGAGCAGTACTTC. Amino acids: CASKGGQGHEQYF. V gene TRBV18 combines with J gene TRBJ2-7; TRBD1 agrees at 9 bases. CDR1 and CDR2 from the germline V gene are KGHSH and LQKENI. V dropped 8 bases and J dropped 5; count of bases not matched to a gene: 7. This CDR3 region has 13 residues.

The CDR3 sequence is CASGLRQVGYEHF. As DNA, the CDR3 is TGTGCCAGCGGGTTAAGACAGGTGGGCTACGAGCATTTT. The chain combines TRBV12-3 or TRBV12-4 with TRBJ1-5; D is possibly TRBD1 (6 bases). There are 13 residues in the CDR3. Trimming removed 8 bases at V and 14 bases at J, with 22 bases between.

This clonotype was recorded at least ten times. The chain couples TRBV7-9 to TRBJ1-3; D gene unclear. V was cut by 4 bases and J by 5 bases, with 12 bases left in between. In germline, CDR1 is SEHNR, CDR2 FQNEAQ (reference sequence). CDR3 length: 14 amino acids. CDR3 DNA sequence: TGTGCCAGCAGCTCCGGACGCGGTAGAAACACCATATATTTT. Its protein product is CASSSGRGRNTIYF. Supplemented by reference TRBV7-9 and TRBJ1-3, the full variable domain reads DTGVSQNPRHKITKRGQNVTFRCDPISEHNRLYWYRQTLGQGPEFLTYFQNEAQLEKSRLLSDRFSAERPKGSFSTLEIQRTEQGDSAMYLCASSSGRGRNTIYFGEGSWLTVV.

This clonotype was seen at least ten times. The V gene is TRBV24-1, the J gene TRBJ2-6; tentatively, D is TRBD2 (6 bases). Per the germline V gene, CDR1 is KGHDR and CDR2 is SFDVKD. The CDR3 has 16 amino acids. Trimming stripped 4 bases from V and 2 bases from J, with 11 bases between. This CDR3 reads CATSDRRLAGANVLTF. The CDR3 DNA follows: TGTGCCACCAGTGACCGCAGACTAGCTGGGGCCAACGTCCTGACTTTC.

This clonotype was recorded many times. The chain uses TRBV20-1 and TRBJ2-7, with 7 bases aligning to TRBD1. V shed 0 bases and J 5 bases; nucleotides not matched to a gene: 13. This CDR3 is 16 amino acids long. Per germline, CDR1 DFQATT and CDR2 SNEGSKA (reference sequence). For the CDR3, the DNA is TGCAGTGCTAGAGAGTGGAAAGCAGGGGGTACCAACGAGCAGTACTTC. Translation: CSAREWKAGGTNEQYF.

This clonotype was seen many times. The chain combines TRBV12-3 or TRBV12-4 with TRBJ2-7, with D unclear. The CDR3 consists of 11 residues. With 3 bases removed from V and 3 bases from J, the gap between germline ends came to 3 bases. The CDR3 spells CASSFGYEQYF. CDR3 DNA sequence: TGTGCCAGCAGTTTCGGCTACGAGCAGTACTTC.

Notes on this clonotype: A much bigger clone sits one base away, suggesting this may be a read error. This chain links TRBV14 with TRBJ1-1; tentatively, D is TRBD1 (5 bases). The germline V and J ends were trimmed by 0 bases and 1 base, with 12 bases remaining between them. The CDR3 is 16 amino acids. Per germline, CDR1 SGHDN and CDR2 FVKESK. This chain's CDR3 is CASSQDPGRANTEAFF. Here the CDR3 DNA reads TGTGCCAGCAGCCAAGACCCAGGGCGGGCGAACACTGAAGCTTTCTTT. The full variable domain, rest sourced from reference TRBV14 and TRBJ1-1, is EAGVTQFPSHSVIEKGQTVTLRCDPISGHDNLYWYRRVMGKEIKFLLHFVKESKQDESGMPNNRFLAERTGGTYSTLKVQPAELEDSGVYFCASSQDPGRANTEAFFGQGTRLTVV.

A few counts support this clonotype. The conserved final phenylalanine or tryptophan is absent from the CDR3, which likely points to a read error. J is TRBJ1-1 and V is TRBV12-3 or TRBV12-4; D unresolved. The CDR3 totals 15 residues. Deletions cut 3 bases from V and 0 bases from J, with 11 bases between. The CDR3 nucleotides are TGTGCCAGCAGTTTTTACGGGTCTTTGAACACTGAAGCTTTCCTT. Protein: CASSFYGSLNTEAFL.

Points on this clonotype: Germline is not matched at one junction end, which may reflect a read error. V usage is TRBV11-3 and J usage is TRBJ1-5, with D perhaps TRBD1 (6 bases). This CDR3 spans 14 amino acids. Per germline, CDR1 SGHNT and CDR2 YENEEA. The CDR3 region is CASSLTGHNRPQHF. CDR3 coding DNA: TGTGCCAGCAGCTTAACGGGACACAATCGGCCCCAGCATTTT. The variable domain in full, completed from reference TRBV11-3 and TRBJ1-5, reads EAGVVQSPRYKIIEKKQPVAFWCNPISGHNTLYWYLQNLGQGPELLIRYENEEAVDDSQLPKDRFSAERLKGVDSTLKIQPAELGDSAVYLCASSLTGHNRPQHFGDGTRLSIL.

On this clonotype itself: Because it lacks the conserved phenylalanine or tryptophan at the end, this CDR3 is likely a read error. The chain uses TRBV6-1 and TRBJ1-1; a weak D match, TRBD1 (6 bases). Trimming took off 9 bases at V and 1 base at J, with 9 bases between the two ends. This CDR3 has 12 amino acids. Per the germline V gene, CDR1 is MNHNS and CDR2 is SASEGT. CDR3 region: CASETGNTEAFL. DNA for the CDR3: TGTGCCAGTGAGACAGGGAACACTGAAGCTTTCCTA.

This clonotype turned up a few times. The chain has TRBV24-1 and TRBJ2-1, with D possibly TRBD2 on 6 matching bases. CDR3 length: 13 residues. V was cut by 5 bases and J by 7 bases, with 11 bases left in between. Germline V gene data show CDR1 as KGHDR and CDR2 as SFDVKD. In DNA form, the CDR3 reads TGTGCCACCAGTGGGGCGACTAGAAATGAGCAGTTCTTC. Protein product: CATSGATRNEQFF.

Ten or more counts support this clonotype. One end of the junction is discordant with germline, which a read error may explain. The J gene is TRBJ2-5, the V gene TRBV10-3; 11 bases line up with TRBD1. This CDR3 is built from 13 residues. The germline V gene has CDR1 ENHRY and CDR2 SYGVKD. The CDR3 DNA reads as TGTGCCATCAGGGACAGGGGGCAAGGGACCCAGTACTTC. Translation: CAIRDRGQGTQYF.

Notes on this clonotype: This sequence may be a read error, since a much larger clone differs from it by one base. The chain joins TRBV6-6 to TRBJ1-2, with a weak D call TRBD1 (5 bases). The CDR3 has 14 amino acids. From germline, CDR1 is MNHNY and CDR2 SVGAGI (reference sequence). The V end was cut by 10 bases, the J end by 2 bases, with 17 bases between. CDR3 sequence: CATLRGTENYGYTF. As DNA, the CDR3 is TGTGCCACCCTACGAGGGACCGAAAACTATGGCTACACCTTC.

The chain joins TRBV12-3 or TRBV12-4 to TRBJ1-2, with D perhaps matching TRBD1 (6 bases). There are 15 residues in the CDR3. V lost 6 bases, J lost 4 bases, and 18 bases lay in between. This chain's CDR3 is CASSPGTWEGYGYTF. The CDR3 DNA reads TGTGCCAGCAGCCCTGGGACATGGGAGGGCTATGGCTACACCTTC.

This clonotype has just a few counts. This sequence joins TRBV18 and TRBJ1-3; D remains ambiguous. There are 14 residues in the CDR3. Trimming left V 3 bases short and J 5 bases short, with 11 bases between. Germline-derived CDR1 and CDR2 are KGHSH and LQKENI. CDR3 sequence: CASSPETVRNTIYF. The CDR3 DNA is TGTGCCAGCTCACCGGAAACAGTACGAAACACCATATATTTT.